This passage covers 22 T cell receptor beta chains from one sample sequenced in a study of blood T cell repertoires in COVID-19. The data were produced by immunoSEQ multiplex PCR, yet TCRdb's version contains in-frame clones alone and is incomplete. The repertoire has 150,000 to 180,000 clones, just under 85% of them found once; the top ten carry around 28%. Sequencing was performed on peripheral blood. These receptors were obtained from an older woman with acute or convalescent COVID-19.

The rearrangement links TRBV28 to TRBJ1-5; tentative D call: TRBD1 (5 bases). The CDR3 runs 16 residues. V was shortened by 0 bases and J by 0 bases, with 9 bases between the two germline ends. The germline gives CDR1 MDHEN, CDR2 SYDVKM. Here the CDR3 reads CASSLWEGISNQPQHF. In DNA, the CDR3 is TGTGCCAGCAGTTTATGGGAGGGGATTAGCAATCAGCCCCAGCATTTT. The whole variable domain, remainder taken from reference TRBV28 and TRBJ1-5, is DVKVTQSSRYLVKRTGEKVFLECVQDMDHENMFWYRQDPGLGLRLIYFSYDVKMKEKGDIPEGYSVSREKKERFSLILESASTNQTSMYLCASSLWEGISNQPQHFGDGTRLSIL.

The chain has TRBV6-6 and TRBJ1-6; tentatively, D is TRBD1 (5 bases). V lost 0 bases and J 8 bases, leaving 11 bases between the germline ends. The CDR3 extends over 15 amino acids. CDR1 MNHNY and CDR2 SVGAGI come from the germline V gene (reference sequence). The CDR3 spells CASSYSTGDDSPLHF. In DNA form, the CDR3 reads TGTGCCAGCAGTTACTCGACGGGGGATGATTCACCCCTCCACTTT.

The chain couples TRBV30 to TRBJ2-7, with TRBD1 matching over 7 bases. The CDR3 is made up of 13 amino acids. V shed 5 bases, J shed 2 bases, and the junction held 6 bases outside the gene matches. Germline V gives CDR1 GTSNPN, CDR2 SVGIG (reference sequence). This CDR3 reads CAWATGPTYEQYF. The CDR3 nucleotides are TGTGCCTGGGCGACAGGGCCTACCTACGAGCAGTACTTC.

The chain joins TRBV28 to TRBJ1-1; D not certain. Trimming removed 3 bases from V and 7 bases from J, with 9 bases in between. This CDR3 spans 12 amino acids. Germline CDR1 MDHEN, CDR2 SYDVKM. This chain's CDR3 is CASSLPLVEAFF. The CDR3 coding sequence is TGTGCCAGCAGTTTGCCCCTAGTTGAAGCTTTCTTT.

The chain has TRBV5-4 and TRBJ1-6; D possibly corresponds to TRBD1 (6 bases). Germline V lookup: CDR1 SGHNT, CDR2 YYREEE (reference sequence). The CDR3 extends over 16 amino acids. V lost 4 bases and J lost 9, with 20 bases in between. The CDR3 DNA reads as TGTGCCAGCAGCCTGGACACTTCTGTCAGGGGTTCACCCCTCCACTTT. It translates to CASSLDTSVRGSPLHF.

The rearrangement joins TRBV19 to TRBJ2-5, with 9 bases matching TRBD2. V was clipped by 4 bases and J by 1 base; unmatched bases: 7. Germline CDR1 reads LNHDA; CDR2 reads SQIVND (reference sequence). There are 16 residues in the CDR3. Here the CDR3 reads CASSTISGGLQETQYF. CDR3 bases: TGTGCCAGTAGTACGATAAGCGGGGGGCTCCAAGAGACCCAGTACTTC.

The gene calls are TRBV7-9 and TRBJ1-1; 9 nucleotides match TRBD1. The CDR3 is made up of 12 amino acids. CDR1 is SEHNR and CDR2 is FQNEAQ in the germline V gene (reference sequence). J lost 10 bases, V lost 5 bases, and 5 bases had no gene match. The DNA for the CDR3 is TGTGCCAGCAGCACAGGGGGCGGCACAGCTTTCTTT. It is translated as CASSTGGGTAFF.

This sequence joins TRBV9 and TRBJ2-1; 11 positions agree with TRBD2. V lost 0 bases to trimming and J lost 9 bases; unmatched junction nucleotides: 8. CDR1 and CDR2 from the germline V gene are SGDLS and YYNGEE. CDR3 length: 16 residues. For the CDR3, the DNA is TGTGCCAGCAGCGTAGAACAACTAGCGGGGGCCCGTGAGCAGTTCTTC. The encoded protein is CASSVEQLAGAREQFF.

This chain's CDR3 is CAISSTGQSQHF. CDR3 nucleotide sequence: TGTGCCATCAGTAGTACAGGGCAGTCCCAGCATTTT. The chain uses TRBV10-3 and TRBJ1-5; D is perhaps TRBD1 (6 bases). The CDR3 spans 12 residues. Between the trimmed V and J ends, which lost 5 bases and 11 bases, there was a span of 13 bases. CDR1 is ENHRY, CDR2 SYGVKD, per germline.

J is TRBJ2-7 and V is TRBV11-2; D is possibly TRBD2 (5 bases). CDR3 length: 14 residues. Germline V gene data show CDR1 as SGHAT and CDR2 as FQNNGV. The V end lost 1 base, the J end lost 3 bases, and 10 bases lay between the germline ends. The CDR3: CASSLGRGFYEQYV. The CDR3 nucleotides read TGTGCCAGCAGCTTAGGGCGCGGGTTCTACGAGCAGTACGTC.

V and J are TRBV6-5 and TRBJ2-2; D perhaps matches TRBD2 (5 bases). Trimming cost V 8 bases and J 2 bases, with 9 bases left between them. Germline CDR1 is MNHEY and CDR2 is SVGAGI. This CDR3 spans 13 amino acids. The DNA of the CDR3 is TGTGCCAGCTGGAGGCCAAACACCGGGGAGCTGTTTTTT. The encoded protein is CASWRPNTGELFF.

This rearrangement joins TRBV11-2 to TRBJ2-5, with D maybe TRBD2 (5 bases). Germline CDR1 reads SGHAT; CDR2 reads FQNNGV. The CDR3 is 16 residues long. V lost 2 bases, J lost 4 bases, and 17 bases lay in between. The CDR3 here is CASSLHPPSRGETQYF. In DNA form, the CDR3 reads TGTGCCAGCAGCTTACACCCCCCTAGCCGAGGAGAGACCCAGTACTTC.

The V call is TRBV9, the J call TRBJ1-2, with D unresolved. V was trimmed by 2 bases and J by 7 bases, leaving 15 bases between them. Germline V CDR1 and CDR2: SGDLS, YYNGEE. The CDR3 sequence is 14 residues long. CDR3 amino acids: CASSVGQTGSGYTF. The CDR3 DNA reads TGTGCCAGCAGCGTCGGGCAGACGGGGTCTGGCTACACCTTC.

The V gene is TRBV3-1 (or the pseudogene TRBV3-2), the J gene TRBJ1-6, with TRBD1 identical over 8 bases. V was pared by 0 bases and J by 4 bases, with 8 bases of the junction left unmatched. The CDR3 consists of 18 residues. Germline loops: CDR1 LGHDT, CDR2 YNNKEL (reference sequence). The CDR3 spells CASSQDQRQGFYNSPLHF. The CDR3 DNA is TGTGCCAGCAGCCAAGATCAAAGACAGGGGTTTTATAATTCACCCCTCCACTTT.

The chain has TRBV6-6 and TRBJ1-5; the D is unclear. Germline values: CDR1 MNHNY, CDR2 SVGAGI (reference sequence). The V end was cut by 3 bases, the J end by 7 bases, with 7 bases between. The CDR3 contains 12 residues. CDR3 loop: CASSYSEQPQHF. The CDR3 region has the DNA TGTGCCAGCAGTTATTCAGAACAGCCCCAGCATTTT.

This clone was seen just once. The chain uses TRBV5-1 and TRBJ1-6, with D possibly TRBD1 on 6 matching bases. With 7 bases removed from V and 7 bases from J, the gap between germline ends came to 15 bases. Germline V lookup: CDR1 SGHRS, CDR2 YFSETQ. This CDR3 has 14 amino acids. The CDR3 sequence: CASRQDVLNSPLHF. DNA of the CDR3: TGCGCCAGCCGACAGGACGTATTAAATTCACCCCTCCACTTT. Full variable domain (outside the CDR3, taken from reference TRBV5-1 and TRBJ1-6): KAGVTQTPRYLIKTRGQQVTLSCSPISGHRSVSWYQQTPGQGLQFLFEYFSETQRNKGNFPGRFSGRQFSNSRSEMNVSTLELGDSALYLCASRQDVLNSPLHFGNGTRLTVT.

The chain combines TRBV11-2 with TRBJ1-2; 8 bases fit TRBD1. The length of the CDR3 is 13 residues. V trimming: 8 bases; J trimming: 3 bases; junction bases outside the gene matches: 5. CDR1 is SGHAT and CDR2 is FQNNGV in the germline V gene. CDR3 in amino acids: CASGDRNDYGYTF. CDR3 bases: TGTGCCAGCGGGGACAGGAATGACTATGGCTACACCTTC. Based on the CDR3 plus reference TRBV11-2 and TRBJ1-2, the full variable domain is EAGVAQSPRYKIIEKRQSVAFWCNPISGHATLYWYQQILGQGPKLLIQFQNNGVVDDSQLPKDRFSAERLKGVDSTLKIQPAKLEDSAVYLCASGDRNDYGYTFGSGTRLTVV.

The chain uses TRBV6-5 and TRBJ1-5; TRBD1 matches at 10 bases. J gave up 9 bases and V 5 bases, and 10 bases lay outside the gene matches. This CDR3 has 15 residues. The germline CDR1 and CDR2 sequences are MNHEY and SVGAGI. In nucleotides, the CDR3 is TGTGCCAGCAGTATACATCAGGGACAGGGGAGGCCCCAGCATTTT. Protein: CASSIHQGQGRPQHF.

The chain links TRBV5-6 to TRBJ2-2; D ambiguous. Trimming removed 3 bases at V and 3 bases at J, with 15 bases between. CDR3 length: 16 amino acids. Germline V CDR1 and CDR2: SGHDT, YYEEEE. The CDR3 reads CASSWPPPKDTGELFF. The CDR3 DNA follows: TGTGCCAGCAGCTGGCCGCCCCCAAAAGACACCGGGGAGCTGTTTTTT.

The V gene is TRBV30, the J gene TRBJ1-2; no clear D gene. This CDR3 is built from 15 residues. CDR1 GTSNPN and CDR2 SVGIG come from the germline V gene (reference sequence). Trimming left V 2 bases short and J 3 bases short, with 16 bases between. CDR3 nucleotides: TGTGCCTGGAGTATCGGGCAACCCGGGGACTATGGCTACACCTTC. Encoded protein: CAWSIGQPGDYGYTF.

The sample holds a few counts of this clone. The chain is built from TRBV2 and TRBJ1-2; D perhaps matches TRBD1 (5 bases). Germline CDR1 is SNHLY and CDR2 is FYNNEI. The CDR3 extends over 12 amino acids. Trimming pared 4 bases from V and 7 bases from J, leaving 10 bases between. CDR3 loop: CASSVQGIGYTF. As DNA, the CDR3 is TGTGCCAGCAGTGTGCAGGGCATTGGCTACACCTTC.

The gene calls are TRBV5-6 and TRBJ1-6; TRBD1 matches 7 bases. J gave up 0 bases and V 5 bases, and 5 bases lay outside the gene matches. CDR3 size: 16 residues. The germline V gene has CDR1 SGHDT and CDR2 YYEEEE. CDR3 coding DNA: TGTGCCAGCAGTTACAGGGGAAGCTCCTATAATTCACCCCTCCACTTT. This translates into CASSYRGSSYNSPLHF.